The entry below describes one TCR beta chain. The data were obtained in a study of blood T cell repertoires in COVID-19. In the study overall: Samples representing acute and convalescent COVID-19 were sourced from the United States, Italy and Spain. The cDNA or gDNA used as material had been derived from T cells, B-cell-depleted T cells, or PBMCs.

Per the authors' pipeline: Estimates of nucleated cell counts were drawn from the amplification of reference gene primers. Clones were sequenced by immunoSEQ multiplex PCR, and TCRdb holds only the in-frame ones, with some missing. The D gene and trimming were derived from the DNA, and the V and J assignments and clone size from that table. Here the sample spans some 200,000 clones, roughly 86% being singletons. This CDR3 is 11 amino acids long. CDR1 and CDR2 (germline): SNHLY, FYNNEI. Trimming at V came to 5 bases and at J to 11 bases, leaving 3 bases not matched to a gene. The chain joins TRBV2 to TRBJ2-5, with 9 nucleotides matching TRBD1. This receptor was identified in a woman aged 45-65 years with active or convalescent COVID-19. Material for sequencing was peripheral blood. Here the CDR3 DNA reads TGTGCCAGCAGTCGAGACAGGGGGCAGTACTTC. It specifies CASSRDRGQYF.